This T cell receptor (beta chain) was obtained from a study of cytomegalovirus exposure and HLA in healthy donors (dated by TCRdb to about 2017). Context from the whole study: According to an earlier analysis of around 600 of the donors, some 180 million T cells yielded roughly 110 million unique TCR beta sequences and less than 300 Gb of sequence data. An early release covering some 640 HLA-typed donors comprised approximately 290 gigabases of sequencing data and approximately 80 million unique TCR sequences. Among the approximately 430 genotyped donors, approximately 81% belonged to the genetic ancestry cluster associated with self-reported Caucasian donors. The study aimed to test whether signatures of past pathogen exposure could be identified by cataloging public T cell receptors. The study profiled the T cell repertoires of under 850 subjects by immunosequencing and related them to cytomegalovirus serostatus. Along with the roughly 610-subject first cohort, a separate validation cohort of roughly 110 different subjects was used. High-throughput TCR immunosequencing, statistical association of individual TCRs with disease status, and machine learning were combined to predict cytomegalovirus infection status. A later analysis re-examined previously published TCR beta repertoires from more than 600 donors and added high-resolution HLA genotyping to investigate patterns of TCR occurrence. Rather than using new phenotypic data, the later analysis identified candidate immune exposures from TCR beta sequences and from how often those sequences occurred across donors. In an earlier analysis of over 550 of the donors, high-throughput TCR beta sequencing was used to judge whether each TCR beta V gene segment behaved as functional or pseudogenic. Donor age, sex, ethnicity and CMV serostatus were compiled alongside the repertoire data. In a later genetic analysis, genome-wide SNP genotypes for about three fifths of the 666 donors were used, and that subset was treated as a discovery cohort. Every repertoire in the discovery cohort had been generated on one and the same sequencing platform. Both class I and class II loci were covered by HLA typing, at four-digit resolution. The number of donors typed differed by locus, with 629-630 for A, B, C, DRB1 and DQB1, around 560 for DQA1, 600 to 610 for DPA1, and some 450 for DPB1. About 5 DR-DQ haplotypes were handled as single units for association and clustering, since linkage in the cohort was strong. Among several hundred genotyped donors of the cohort, an average of roughly 230,000 unique TCR beta nucleotide sequences was sequenced per donor, of which roughly 17% were non-productive.

Note on this clone: Which antigen it targets is not known. It has no much larger one-base neighbor in the sample; base qualities were not kept.

V is clipped by 4 bases and J by 4 bases, and the sequence between their germline boundaries is 22 bases long. The CDR3 sequence holds 17 residues, the cysteine and phenylalanine included. Only CDR3 DNA remains: 51 bases, in frame from the first base. The cohort was made up of under 800 healthy bone marrow donors. All cohort members were sampled while nominally healthy, although unrecorded immune exposures were likely present. The donor tested CMV seropositive and was one of the 289 seropositive cohort members. A peripheral blood sample was provided by each donor, and peripheral blood mononuclear cells were used for TCR beta sequencing. The Qiagen DNeasy Blood Extraction Kit was used to extract genomic DNA from the blood cell samples. General study outcomes and caveats: Compared with the approximately 700-donor mean, donors in an Asian-associated ancestry cluster had fewer N-insertions in productive TCRs, according to a later genetic analysis. According to a later analysis, most CMV-associated TCR beta chains appeared to be HLA-restricted, and the HLA associations seemed to be driven largely by CMV exposure. The 87-base-pair reads could not distinguish some IMGT-functional V segments, including TRBV6-2 and TRBV6-3, so those segments were excluded. The presence/absence analyses assumed that sequencing depth was roughly uniform across donors, and that assumption may not be true. A cluster of highly shared sequence variants was judged likely to be a technical artifact of the sequencing pipeline. In a later genetic analysis, a missense DCLRE1C variant was associated with V-gene and J-gene trimming of TCR beta chains, and the association was replicated in an independent cohort. In both the original and validation cohorts, the classifier was reported to diagnose cytomegalovirus status with high specificity and sensitivity. Because some donors lacked HLA typing at each locus, the association tests relied only on the typed subset. About 17 rarely observed V segments, including chromosome 9 orphons, were excluded from the earlier analysis of a few hundred of the donors because counts were too low. A later analysis associated 17,000 or so TCR beta sequences with specific HLA alleles at a false discovery rate of 0.05. The study gave a list of 150 to 200 TCR beta chains associated with cytomegalovirus. Only TCR beta chains were sequenced in this cohort, and the absence of alpha or paired-chain data limited detectable features. A few of the identified cytomegalovirus-associated TCR beta chains were confirmed in vitro to be specific for cytomegalovirus antigens. A later analysis reported that several top co-occurrence clusters appeared linked to parvovirus B19, influenza, CMV and Epstein-Barr virus. A later analysis found that HLA-associated TCR beta chains were more clonally expanded and had lower generation probabilities than equally common non-associated chains. For the cohort, immune exposure information was limited to CMV serostatus. In a later analysis, the rate of TCR association differed among HLA loci, with DRB1 alleles having the most associated TCRs and HLA-C alleles having the fewest. When HLA alleles, especially DR and DQ, strongly co-occurred, attributing TCR associations to individual alleles was difficult. Most TCR sequences were seen in very few donors, while some public TCRs were found in many individuals. Correlated functional status among segregating V segments might be attributable to linkage disequilibrium, but an unknown experimental factor could not be ruled out. The authors suggested that the approach could potentially be generalized to other disease states and immunological phenotypes. In an earlier analysis of 587 of the donors, most TCR beta V segments appeared in productive rearrangements about 87% or about 30% of the time, broadly matching IMGT annotations. A further reported finding was that TCR beta sequences accurately predicted the HLA-A and HLA-B alleles for most subjects in the first cohort.

Libraries were built with the immunoSEQ multiplex PCR assay. For the multiplex PCR, a mixture combining 60 forward primers for TCR Vbeta segments and 13 reverse primers for TCR Jbeta segments was used. A multiplex PCR assay on genomic DNA amplified the CDR3 region of rearranged TCR beta genes. The amplified TCR beta libraries were sequenced on the Illumina HiSeq System as 87-base-pair reads. On the authors' methods: Across the 500 to 750 repertoires, a later analysis counted 80 million or so unique TCR beta chains, around 10 million of which were shared by at least two donors. A nearest-neighbor algorithm error-corrected the raw reads and collapsed the reads into unique sequences, merging closely related sequences to remove PCR and sequencing errors. Alignment of CDR3 sequences to IMGT reference sequences was used to assign V, D and J gene segments. For a sequence to be retained, at least a six-nucleotide match to both a V gene segment and a J gene segment was required. A rearrangement was called productive if the CDR3 had no stop codons and remained in frame with V and J, and every other rearrangement was called non-productive. CDR3 was defined by IMGT convention, running from the second conserved V-encoded cysteine to the conserved J-encoded phenylalanine. In an earlier analysis of 500 to 650 of the donors, sequences lacking an unambiguous match to a single V gene segment were excluded. An earlier analysis of under 750 of the donors called V segments functional above 56.7% productive rearrangements and segregating when the between-donor standard deviation exceeded 5%. To diagnose cytomegalovirus status from the catalog of TCR beta chain sequences, a statistical classification framework was built. In a later analysis, V and J genes were assigned by comparing TCR nucleotide sequences against IMGT/GENE-DB human TR gene sequences. In a later analysis, CDR3 sequences and most-parsimonious VDJ recombination scenarios were assigned using the TCRdist pipeline. In a later analysis, every TCR beta chain was defined by the combination of its CDR3 amino acid sequence and its V-gene family, and reads without a unique V-gene family were dropped. To address suspected cross-contamination and a sequencing artifact, a later analysis removed 550 to 750 highly shared, low-generation-probability nucleotide sequences. A later analysis calculated a clonal expansion index for each public chain from normalized within-repertoire ranks of inferred template counts. In a later analysis, generation probabilities were computed with a VDJ recombination model fitted to out-of-frame rearrangements, and the resulting probabilities were checked against IGoR. A later analysis scored TCR-TCR, TCR-HLA and TCR-CMV co-occurrence with hypergeometric tests, applying a repertoire-size bias correction to TCR pairs. A later analysis estimated false discovery rates by permuting HLA or CMV assignments 20 times. In a later analysis, co-occurring TCRs were grouped using DBSCAN, with TCRdist sequence similarity added in when clustering inside HLA-allele-positive subsets. Repertoires with fewer than 30,000 or more than 120,000 public chains were left out of co-occurrence clustering, as were five repertoires with anomalous nucleotide sharing. TCRdb re-hosts the immuneACCESS table, in-frame sequences only. Its copies lack some clones; in the studies checked, an unresolved V gene accounts for under half of them, and the cause for the rest is not known. That table supplies the V and J calls and clone size; D and trimming were determined from the DNA. This sample gives 100,000 to 150,000 clones in total; around four fifths of them show up just once. The ten most abundant clones make up over 3% of the sample.

This TCR came from a woman between 40 and 50 years old in good health and CMV-seropositive. The sequencing input was PBMCs. Recombination connected TRBV23-1 to TRBJ2-5; the D region possibly corresponds to TRBD2 (6 bases align). TRBV23-1 qualifies as an ORF whose function is uncertain. The encoded CDR3 is CASSPPPQMGGGETQYF. In nucleotide form, the sequence is TGCGCCAGCAGTCCCCCGCCCCAGATGGGAGGCGGAGAGACCCAGTACTTC.